This section outlines one T cell receptor (beta chain) sequence together with its context. This clonotype was seen a few times. There is no known antigen for this receptor. The input lacks base qualities; no much larger clone sits a single base away. These data belong to a study of CD8 T cells in ankylosing spondylitis (TCRdb year 2017). Study-level background: The study set out to find disease-linked TCR variants by profiling T cell receptor beta repertoires in ankylosing spondylitis patients and healthy donors. In total, the full study cohort was made up of 108 healthy donors and 25 to 30 ankylosing spondylitis patients. Peripheral blood was sampled, and synovial fluid was also collected from ankylosing spondylitis patients. General conclusions and limits of the study: A TCR beta motif of several highly homologous amino acid variants appeared characteristic of blood from ankylosing spondylitis patients. Some of the motif variants had been reported before in the synovial fluid and blood of reactive arthritis patients, a finding that suggests common disease-initiation mechanisms. According to the report, matched synovial fluid samples from ankylosing spondylitis patients were significantly enriched for the disease-linked clones. In peripheral blood, the disease-linked clones were found at relatively low frequencies and had a CD8+ phenotype.

TCRdb names Illumina HiSeq 2500 as the instrument used. Quantitative 5'-RACE with molecular barcodes was the method used to prepare the TCR beta libraries. The original methods were these. To identify disease-linked TCR variants, a new computational method was used, one built on a probabilistic model of VDJ rearrangement. TCRdb itself trimmed the public reads at Q25 with fastp, ran MiXCR and retained productive beta chains. Duplicate CDR3 protein sequences are folded into a single record with the most common DNA and genes. Clone size and V and J calls follow TCRdb, not the original study. The sample has fewer than 250,000 distinct CDR3 sequences on record, 15% to 20% of them singletons. Approximately 40% of the sample lies in the top ten. At the junction V is shortened by 1 base and J by 5 bases, with 14 bases in between. From the cysteine through the phenylalanine, the CDR3 covers 16 amino acids. The only DNA kept is the CDR3, 48 bases in frame from the first base.

The sequence was collected from a male donor with ankylosing spondylitis. The specimen was blood, either unsorted or a sorted T cell fraction (not recorded which). The chain employs TRBV12-3 or TRBV12-4 and TRBJ2-2; perhaps TRBD1 is the D gene, with 6 bases matching. The CDR3: CASSLGNRATTGELFF. In nucleotide form, the sequence is TGTGCCAGCAGTTTAGGAAACAGGGCGACTACCGGGGAGCTGTTTTTT.